The T cell receptor (beta chain) described here comes from a study of molecular identifiers for immune sequencing clone quantification. CDR1 and CDR2 (germline): MDHEN, SYDVKM. V gave up 6 bases and J gave up 4 bases; unmatched junction bases: 19. The CDR3 spans 18 residues. For naive CD8 T cells, sorting used the CD8+CD4-CCR7+CD45RA+ phenotype. TCRdb used MiXCR to reprocess the PCR reads, holding one entry per CDR3 protein. The sample records 490,000 or so distinct CDR3 sequences, about 20% being singletons. The sequence derives from a human donor in good health. Some libraries in this study had Jurkat cell RNA spiked in. This chain joins TRBV28 and TRBJ2-7, with TRBD1 matching 9 bases. The sequenced sample consisted of naive CD8+ T cells from blood, with Jurkat cell RNA spiked in. The subset: FACS-sorted CD8+CD4-CCR7+CD45RA+ naive T cells. CDR3 bases: TGTGCCAGCAGGGAAAGTCAGGAGCCGGGACAGGGCAAATACGAGCAGTACTTC. This codes for CASRESQEPGQGKYEQYF.